One and the same sample provided the 20 T cell receptor beta chains below, sequenced in a study of long-term antiretroviral therapy in people with HIV. The authors ran the immunoSEQ assay, v3.0, at survey level. This table comes from immunoSEQ multiplex PCR, and its TCRdb copy is limited to in-frame clones, with some not included. The table shows 30,000 to 40,000 clones, with roughly 77% occurring only once. Sequencing was performed on unsorted PBMCs, taken 1.9 years after starting antiretroviral therapy. The receptors here all came from a man aged 18 to 29 with HIV.

V gene TRBV6-1 combines with J gene TRBJ2-2; tentatively, D is TRBD1 (6 bases). This CDR3 spans 12 amino acids. CDR1 is MNHNS, CDR2 SASEGT, per germline. V shed 6 bases and J shed 14 bases, with 16 bases lying between them. The CDR3 sequence is CASSWGTRQLFF. The CDR3 nucleotides read TGTGCCAGCAGCTGGGGGACAAGGCAACTGTTTTTT.

A remark on this clone: This CDR3 is also generated by other DNA sequences in the sample. DNA of the CDR3: TGTGCCAGCCGGGGGAGCTCCTACAATGAGCAGTTCTTC. Amino acid sequence: CASRGSSYNEQFF. The chain uses TRBV28 and TRBJ2-1, with D maybe TRBD2 (6 bases). V gave up 8 bases and J gave up 0 bases, with 8 bases separating them. The CDR3 has 13 residues. Germline CDR1 and CDR2: MDHEN and SYDVKM.

This clone was detected only a few times. The chain joins TRBV5-1 to TRBJ1-1; D is unclear. The length of the CDR3 is 13 residues. V dropped 0 bases and J dropped 1 base, with 4 bases sitting between them. Germline V gene data show CDR1 as SGHRS and CDR2 as YFSETQ. CDR3 nucleotides: TGCGCCAGCAGCTTGGCGACGAACACTGAAGCTTTCTTT. It encodes CASSLATNTEAFF.

The chain carries TRBV5-1 and TRBJ1-4; D not resolved. Germline lookup yields CDR1 SGHRS and CDR2 YFSETQ. V was pared by 1 base and J by 0 bases, with 4 bases between. The CDR3 contains 14 residues. The CDR3 here is CASSLRATNEKLFF. The CDR3 nucleotides read TGCGCCAGCAGCTTGCGGGCAACTAATGAAAAACTGTTTTTT.

This chain connects TRBV10-2 to TRBJ1-2; D is unresolved. Germline CDR1 reads WSHSY; CDR2 reads SAAADI. CDR3 length: 14 amino acids. V was pared by 7 bases and J by 8 bases, with 20 bases between. The DNA of the CDR3 is TGCGCCAGCATCACTACCTTGGGGATGGAGGGCTACACCTTC. Translating it yields CASITTLGMEGYTF.

This clone appeared a single time. The V and J genes are TRBV2 and TRBJ2-4; the D gene could be TRBD1 or TRBD2 (5 bases each). In germline, CDR1 is SNHLY, CDR2 FYNNEI. V lost 3 bases and J lost 0, with 9 bases in between. The CDR3 has 15 amino acids. CDR3 nucleotides: TGTGCCAGCAGTGAGAGGGGCTTAGCCAAAAACATTCAGTACTTC. This translates into CASSERGLAKNIQYF.

In its sample, this clone was seen a few times. J is TRBJ1-1 and V is TRBV28; no firm D call. CDR3 length equals 14 residues. Germline V gives CDR1 MDHEN, CDR2 SYDVKM. With 6 bases removed from V and 0 bases from J, the gap between germline ends came to 11 bases. Here the CDR3 reads CASSAYGVNTEAFF. The CDR3 region has the DNA TGTGCCAGCAGCGCTTATGGGGTGAACACTGAAGCTTTCTTT.

The CDR3 is CASSPGQGGGNEKLFF. DNA for the CDR3: TGCGCCAGCAGCCCCGGACAGGGAGGGGGTAATGAAAAACTGTTTTTT. This rearrangement joins TRBV4-1 to TRBJ1-4; 8 bases line up with TRBD1. Germline CDR1 reads MGHRA; CDR2 reads YSYEKL. V was clipped by 4 bases and J by 4 bases; unmatched bases: 8. The CDR3 is made up of 16 amino acids.

This clone was seen only once. The chain joins TRBV5-5 to TRBJ1-6; no reliable D call. This CDR3 spans 17 amino acids. The ends were cut back, 0 bases at V and 6 bases at J, with 16 bases in the middle. Germline V CDR1 and CDR2: SGHKS, YYEKEE (reference sequence). The CDR3 spells CASSLVALPGVNSPLHF. The CDR3, as DNA: TGTGCCAGCAGCTTGGTCGCCCTACCCGGCGTTAATTCACCCCTCCACTTT.

The J gene is TRBJ2-7, the V gene TRBV6-6, with TRBD2 as a possible D gene (5 bases). With 6 bases removed from V and 2 bases from J, the gap between germline ends came to 17 bases. The germline gives CDR1 MNHNY, CDR2 SVGAGI (reference sequence). CDR3 length: 15 residues. The CDR3 DNA follows: TGTGCCAGCAGCCCTCGAGGACTGGCTACCTACGAGCAGTACTTC. As protein: CASSPRGLATYEQYF.

This clone was observed a handful of times. The chain is built from TRBV6-1 and TRBJ1-2, with a possible D match to TRBD1 (5 bases). This CDR3 is built from 13 residues. The ends were cut back, 3 bases at V and 2 bases at J, with 7 bases in the middle. Germline CDR1 is MNHNS and CDR2 is SASEGT. CDR3 in DNA: TGTGCCAGCAGTGAGGCAGGGAACTATGGCTACACCTTC. Encoded protein: CASSEAGNYGYTF.

The chain's CDR3 is CASSEEGGGSPLHF. The CDR3 DNA follows: TGTGCCAGCAGTGAGGAGGGAGGTGGCTCACCCCTCCACTTT. The V call is TRBV2, the J call TRBJ1-6; D is undetermined. The CDR3 is made up of 14 amino acids. V dropped 3 bases and J dropped 10 bases, with 13 bases sitting between them. CDR1 is SNHLY and CDR2 is FYNNEI in the germline V gene.

This clone came up once. The CDR3: CASSFNEQFF. The CDR3 region has the DNA TGTGCCAGCAGTTTCAATGAGCAGTTCTTC. The chain joins TRBV11-2 to TRBJ2-1, with D unclear. V lost 6 bases to trimming and J lost 6 bases, with 3 bases between them. CDR3 length: 10 amino acids. In germline, CDR1 is SGHAT, CDR2 FQNNGV. Combining the CDR3 with reference TRBV11-2 and TRBJ2-1 gives the whole variable domain EAGVAQSPRYKIIEKRQSVAFWCNPISGHATLYWYQQILGQGPKLLIQFQNNGVVDDSQLPKDRFSAERLKGVDSTLKIQPAKLEDSAVYLCASSFNEQFFGPGTRLTVL.

The J gene is TRBJ2-3, the V gene TRBV9; D not resolved. Trimming removed 4 bases from V and 3 bases from J, with 18 bases in between. CDR1 and CDR2 (germline): SGDLS, YYNGEE. There are 16 residues in the CDR3. The CDR3 bases are TGTGCCAGCAGCCCCCTAAGGGCGCAAGAGACAGATACGCAGTATTTT. It translates to CASSPLRAQETDTQYF.

V usage is TRBV6-1 and J usage is TRBJ1-2, with D perhaps TRBD1 (6 bases). V was clipped by 7 bases and J by 2 bases, with 17 bases between them. CDR1 MNHNS and CDR2 SASEGT come from the germline V gene. The CDR3 has 15 amino acids. Here the CDR3 DNA reads TGTGCCAGCAACGGGGGGGGGCCGTGGAACTATGGCTACACCTTC. It specifies CASNGGGPWNYGYTF.

The chain combines TRBV5-4 with TRBJ2-1, with D perhaps assigned TRBD1 or TRBD2 (5 bases each). Germline loops: CDR1 SGHNT, CDR2 YYREEE (reference sequence). The CDR3 loop spans 13 amino acids. The germline V and J ends were trimmed by 0 bases and 7 bases, with 8 bases remaining between them. Here the CDR3 reads CASSLAGGNEQFF. Written as DNA, the CDR3 is TGTGCCAGCAGCTTGGCTGGGGGAAATGAGCAGTTCTTC. The whole variable domain, remainder taken from reference TRBV5-4 and TRBJ2-1, is ETGVTQSPTHLIKTRGQQVTLRCSSQSGHNTVSWYQQALGQGPQFIFQYYREEENGRGNFPPRFSGLQFPNYSSELNVNALELDDSALYLCASSLAGGNEQFFGPGTRLTVL.

The rearrangement links TRBV6-4 to TRBJ2-2, with D perhaps TRBD1 (5 bases). The CDR3 contains 13 residues. The V end was cut by 2 bases, the J end by 7 bases, with 8 bases between. Per the germline V gene, CDR1 is MRHNA and CDR2 is SNTAGT. CDR3 nucleotides: TGTGCCAGCAGTGACCAGGGCGGCGGGGAGCTGTTTTTT. Translating it yields CASSDQGGGELFF.

V and J are TRBV2 and TRBJ1-1; the D is unclear. Germline V gene lookup returns CDR1 SNHLY and CDR2 FYNNEI. This CDR3 comprises 13 residues. Trimming left V 1 base short and J 0 bases short, with 3 bases between. The CDR3 loop is CASSEDMNTEAFF. As DNA, the CDR3 is TGTGCCAGCAGTGAAGACATGAACACTGAAGCTTTCTTT.

The chain carries TRBV2 and TRBJ1-6, with 11 bases fitting TRBD1. The junction had 7 bases not matched to a gene; V was cut back by 6 bases and J by 6 bases. In germline, CDR1 is SNHLY, CDR2 FYNNEI. The CDR3 has 16 residues. This CDR3 reads CASSNGQGASNSPLHF. The CDR3 bases are TGTGCCAGCAGCAACGGACAGGGGGCCTCTAATTCACCCCTCCACTTT.

The chain combines TRBV6-1 with TRBJ2-7; maybe TRBD1 (5 bases). From germline, CDR1 is MNHNS and CDR2 SASEGT. V lost 6 bases, J lost 0 bases, and 6 bases lay in between. CDR3 length: 12 amino acids. CDR3 coding DNA: TGTGCCAGCAGAGACAGCTCCTACGAGCAGTACGTC. Residues: CASRDSSYEQYV.